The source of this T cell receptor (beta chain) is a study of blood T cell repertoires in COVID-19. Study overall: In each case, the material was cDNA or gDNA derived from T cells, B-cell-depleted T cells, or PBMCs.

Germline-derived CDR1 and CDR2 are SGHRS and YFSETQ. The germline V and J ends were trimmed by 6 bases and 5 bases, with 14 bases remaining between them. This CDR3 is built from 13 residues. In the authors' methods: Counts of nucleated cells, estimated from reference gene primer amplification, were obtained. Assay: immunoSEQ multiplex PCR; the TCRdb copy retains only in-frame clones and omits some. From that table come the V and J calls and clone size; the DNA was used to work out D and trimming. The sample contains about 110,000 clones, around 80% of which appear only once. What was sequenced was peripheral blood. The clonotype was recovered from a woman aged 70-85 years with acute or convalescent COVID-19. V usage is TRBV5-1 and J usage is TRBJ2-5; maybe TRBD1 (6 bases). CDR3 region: CASKLGGQETQYF. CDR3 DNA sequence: TGCGCCAGCAAGCTAGGGGGTCAGGAGACCCAGTACTTC. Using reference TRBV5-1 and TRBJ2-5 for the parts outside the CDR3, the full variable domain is KAGVTQTPRYLIKTRGQQVTLSCSPISGHRSVSWYQQTPGQGLQFLFEYFSETQRNKGNFPGRFSGRQFSNSRSEMNVSTLELGDSALYLCASKLGGQETQYFGPGTRLLVL.